Sequencing of this TCR beta chain was carried out in a study of CD8+CD57+ T cells in acquired aplastic anemia. Study information: The DNA of sorted CD4+ and CD8+ cells averaged 3.2 ug. The study, taken as a whole, reports: Patients and controls were found to share twenty-nine CD8+ CDR3 sequences.

CDR3 and TCR beta VDJ profiling relied on a genomic DNA template. MiXCR, run by TCRdb on the reads, gives a single entry per CDR3 protein. Of 130,000 or so distinct CDR3 sequences in the sample, over 30% were seen once. The CDR3 consists of 14 residues. The germline gives CDR1 SNHLY, CDR2 FYNNEI. V was trimmed by 2 bases and J by 3 bases, leaving 11 bases between them. The patients chosen for sequencing had shown expansion of CD8+CD57+ cells (detected by flow cytometry). Patients were treatment-naive when blood was sampled. Notes on this clonotype: Its antigen is as yet unknown.

V and J are TRBV2 and TRBJ2-7, with D possibly being TRBD1 (6 bases). This receptor was taken from a human donor with aplastic anemia. Sample: sorted CD4+, CD8+, or CD8+CD57+ T cells (not recorded which) from PBMCs. The chain's CDR3 is CASSEQGPYYEQYF. CDR3 nucleotides: TGTGCCAGCAGTGAACAGGGGCCCTACTACGAGCAGTACTTC.